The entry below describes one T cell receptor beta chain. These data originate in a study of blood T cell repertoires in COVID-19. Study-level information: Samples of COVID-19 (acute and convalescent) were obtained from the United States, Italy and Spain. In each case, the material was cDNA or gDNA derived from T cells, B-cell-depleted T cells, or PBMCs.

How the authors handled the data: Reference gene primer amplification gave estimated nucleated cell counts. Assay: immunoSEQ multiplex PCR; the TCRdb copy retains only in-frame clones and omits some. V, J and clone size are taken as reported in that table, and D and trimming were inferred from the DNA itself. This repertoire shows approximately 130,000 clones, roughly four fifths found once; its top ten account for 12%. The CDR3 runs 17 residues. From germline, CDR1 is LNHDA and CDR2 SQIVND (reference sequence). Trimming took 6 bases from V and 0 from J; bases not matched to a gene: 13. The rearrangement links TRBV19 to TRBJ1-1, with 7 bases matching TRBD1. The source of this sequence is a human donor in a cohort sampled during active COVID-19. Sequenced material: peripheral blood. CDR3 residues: CASRTQTGDPMNTEAFF. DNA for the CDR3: TGTGCCAGTAGAACTCAAACAGGGGACCCTATGAACACTGAAGCTTTCTTT.